This TCR beta chain was captured in a study of PD-L1 blockade in urothelial cancer. Turning to the study itself: About nine tenths of the roughly 30 patients were men who had bladder-origin urothelial cancer. Per blood sample, T cells had a median of roughly 150,000. Study-wide results and limits: Those with durable benefit had larger increases in tumor-associated blood clones at 3 weeks.

Details on this clone: Its cognate antigen is unknown.

This table comes from immunoSEQ multiplex PCR, and its TCRdb copy is limited to in-frame clones, with some not included. The top ten clones hold almost 0.95% of a sample with approximately 100,000 clones, 91% of them seen once. This CDR3 is built from 14 residues. CDR1 and CDR2 (germline): SGHRS, YFSETQ. V was trimmed by 0 bases and J by 9 bases, leaving 13 bases between them. This clonotype was obtained from an elderly woman with urothelial cancer. V is TRBV5-1 and J is TRBJ1-5; D uncertain. Material: PBMCs, obtained around atezolizumab (anti-PD-L1) treatment. Here the CDR3 reads CASSLEVGVWPQHF. CDR3 DNA sequence: TGCGCCAGCAGCTTGGAAGTCGGAGTGTGGCCCCAGCATTTT.